These 8 T cell receptor beta chains originate from one sample sequenced in a study of OX40 agonist ivuxolimab in advanced cancers. The method was immunoSEQ multiplex PCR; TCRdb's version includes in-frame clones alone and lacks a portion of them. The repertoire holds roughly 70,000 clones, approximately 90% seen once, with 3% to 4% in the top ten. Sequencing was performed on CD4+ or CD8+ T cells sorted from blood, taken in a trial of the OX40 agonist ivuxolimab. These receptors came from an adult with an advanced solid tumor such as melanoma, head and neck, liver or kidney cancer.

The genes are TRBV6-5 and TRBJ2-3, with 12 bases that match TRBD2. Losses at the gene ends were 5 bases for V and 5 bases for J; bases not matched to a gene: 5. The CDR3 spans 15 residues. The V gene's germline CDR1 is MNHEY and CDR2 SVGAGI. In DNA, the CDR3 is TGTGCCAGCAGTATACCGGGACTAGCGGGAGATACGCAGTATTTT. It translates to CASSIPGLAGDTQYF.

Only one count was recorded for this clone. This sequence joins TRBV29-1 and TRBJ2-7; 8 bases line up with TRBD1. The CDR3 is made up of 13 amino acids. The V gene end was trimmed by 5 bases and the J gene end by 6 bases; junction bases not matched to a gene: 9. Germline assignment: CDR1 SQVTM and CDR2 ANQGSEA. CDR3 nucleotide sequence: TGCAGCGTTTCGCCTGACAGGGGCGGCGAGCAGTACTTC. Its protein is CSVSPDRGGEQYF.

The chain combines TRBV9 with TRBJ2-1; 7 bases agree with TRBD2. The germline gives CDR1 SGDLS, CDR2 YYNGEE. The J segment lost 5 bases and the V segment lost 4 bases, leaving 6 bases of the junction unmatched. This CDR3 spans 14 amino acids. The CDR3 coding sequence is TGTGCCAGCAGCCCCAGACTAGCTAACAATGAGCAGTTCTTC. It codes for CASSPRLANNEQFF.

The chain couples TRBV28 to TRBJ1-2, with 7 bases aligning to TRBD1. The trim removed 5 bases at V and 4 bases at J, leaving 4 bases unmatched. This CDR3 contains 13 residues. Germline CDR1 is MDHEN and CDR2 is SYDVKM. The CDR3 is CASSPPGGYGYTF. DNA of the CDR3: TGTGCCAGCAGTCCTCCAGGGGGCTATGGCTACACCTTC.

The chain joins TRBV19 to TRBJ1-2; the match to TRBD1 covers 12 bases. The CDR3 has 16 amino acids. After removal of 5 bases from V and 8 bases from J, the junction contained 12 bases not matched to a gene. The germline gives CDR1 LNHDA, CDR2 SQIVND (reference sequence). This CDR3 is CASSSPRDRGLGGYTF. The CDR3 bases are TGTGCCAGTAGTTCCCCCCGGGACAGGGGGCTTGGGGGCTACACCTTC.

The chain recombines TRBV6-5 with TRBJ1-5; D is unclear. V was cut by 6 bases and J by 1 base, with 10 bases left in between. The CDR3 is 14 amino acids. Germline values: CDR1 MNHEY, CDR2 SVGAGI. The CDR3 region is CASSALGSNQPQHF. The CDR3 DNA reads as TGTGCCAGCAGCGCCCTGGGCAGCAATCAGCCCCAGCATTTT.

The chain employs TRBV14 and TRBJ2-2; 10 bases map to TRBD2. The CDR3 is made up of 15 amino acids. Trimming took 3 bases from V and 3 from J; bases not matched to a gene: 1. Germline CDR1 and CDR2: SGHDN and FVKESK. CDR3 region: CASSQTSGYTGELFF. The CDR3 coding sequence is TGTGCCAGCAGCCAGACTAGCGGGTACACCGGGGAGCTGTTTTTT. The full variable domain, completed using reference TRBV14 and TRBJ2-2, is EAGVTQFPSHSVIEKGQTVTLRCDPISGHDNLYWYRRVMGKEIKFLLHFVKESKQDESGMPNNRFLAERTGGTYSTLKVQPAELEDSGVYFCASSQTSGYTGELFFGEGSRLTVL.

The rearrangement links TRBV7-9 to TRBJ1-1; the D is unclear. The CDR3 has 11 residues. V was pared by 3 bases and J by 10 bases, with 9 bases between. Germline V gene lookup returns CDR1 SEHNR and CDR2 FQNEAQ (reference sequence). The CDR3 region is CASSFYAGAFF. DNA for the CDR3: TGTGCCAGCAGCTTTTATGCGGGAGCTTTCTTT.